Sequencing of this T cell receptor (beta chain) was carried out in a study of T cells in Graves' hyperthyroidism and ophthalmopathy. Overall study results and limits: Separation of ophthalmopathy from stable hyperthyroidism was achieved by a 13 V-J model.

Amplified TCR beta CDR3 regions came from RNA transcripts. First-round RT-PCR with HTBI primers amplified the TCR CDR3 region. TCRdb called the multiplex PCR reads again in MiXCR, with one record for every CDR3 protein. This sample has under 65,000 distinct CDR3 sequences, with around 50% found just once. As concerns this clonotype: Its specificity is unknown.

The CDR3 loop spans 13 amino acids. CDR1 and CDR2 (germline): SGDLS, YYNGEE. Trimming pared 1 base from V and 8 bases from J, leaving 9 bases between. The receptor comes from a woman aged 60-75 years with Graves' ophthalmopathy. The chain links TRBV9 to TRBJ1-4; D is unclear. Sequencing was carried out using blood. The CDR3 nucleotides are TGTGCCAGCAGCGTAACCTTGAAGGAAAAACTGTTTTTT. Its translation is CASSVTLKEKLFF.